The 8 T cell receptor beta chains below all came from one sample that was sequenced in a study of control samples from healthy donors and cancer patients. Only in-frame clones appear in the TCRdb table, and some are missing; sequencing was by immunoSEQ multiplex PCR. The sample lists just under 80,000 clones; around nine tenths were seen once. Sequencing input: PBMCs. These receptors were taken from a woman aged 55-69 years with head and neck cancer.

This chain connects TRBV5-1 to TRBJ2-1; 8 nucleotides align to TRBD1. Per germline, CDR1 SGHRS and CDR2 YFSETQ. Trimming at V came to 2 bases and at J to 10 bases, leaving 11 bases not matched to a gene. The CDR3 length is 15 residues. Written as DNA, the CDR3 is TGCGCCAGCAGCTTACTGCAAACCTCAGGGGGCGAGCAGTTCTTC. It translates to CASSLLQTSGGEQFF.

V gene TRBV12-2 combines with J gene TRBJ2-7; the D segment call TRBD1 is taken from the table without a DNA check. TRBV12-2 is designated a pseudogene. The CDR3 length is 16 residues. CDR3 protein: CASRLPDRPGSCEQYF. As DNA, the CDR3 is TGTGCAAGTCGCTTACCCGACAGGCCAGGGTCTTGCGAGCAGTACTTC.

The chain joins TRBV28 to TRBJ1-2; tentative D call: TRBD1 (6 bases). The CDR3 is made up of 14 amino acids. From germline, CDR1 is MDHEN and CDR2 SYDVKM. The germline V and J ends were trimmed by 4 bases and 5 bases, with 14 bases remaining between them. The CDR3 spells CASSSLAGAYGYTF. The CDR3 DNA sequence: TGTGCCAGCAGTTCACTTGCGGGGGCGTATGGCTACACCTTC.

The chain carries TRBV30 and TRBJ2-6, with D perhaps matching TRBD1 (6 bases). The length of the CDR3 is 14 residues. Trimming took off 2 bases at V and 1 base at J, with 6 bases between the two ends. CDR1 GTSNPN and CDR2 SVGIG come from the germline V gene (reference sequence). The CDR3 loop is CAWSTGSGANVLTF. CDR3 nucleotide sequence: TGTGCCTGGAGTACAGGGTCTGGGGCCAACGTCCTGACTTTC.

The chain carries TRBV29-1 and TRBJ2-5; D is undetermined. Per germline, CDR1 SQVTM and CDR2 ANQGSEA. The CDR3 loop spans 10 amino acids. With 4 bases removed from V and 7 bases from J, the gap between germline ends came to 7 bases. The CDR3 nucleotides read TGCAGCGTTGTGTTTGGGACCCAGTACTTC. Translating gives CSVVFGTQYF. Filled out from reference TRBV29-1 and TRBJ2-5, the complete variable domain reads SAVISQKPSRDICQRGTSLTIQCQVDSQVTMMFWYRQQPGQSLTLIATANQGSEATYESGFVIDKFPISRPNLTFSTLTVSNMSPEDSSIYLCSVVFGTQYFGPGTRLLVL.

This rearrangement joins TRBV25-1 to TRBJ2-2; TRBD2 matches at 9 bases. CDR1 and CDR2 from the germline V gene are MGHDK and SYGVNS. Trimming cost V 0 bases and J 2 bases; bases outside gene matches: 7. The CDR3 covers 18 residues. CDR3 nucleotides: TGTGCCAGCAGTGAATATTGGGTAGCGGGAGCAAACACCGGGGAGCTGTTTTTT. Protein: CASSEYWVAGANTGELFF.

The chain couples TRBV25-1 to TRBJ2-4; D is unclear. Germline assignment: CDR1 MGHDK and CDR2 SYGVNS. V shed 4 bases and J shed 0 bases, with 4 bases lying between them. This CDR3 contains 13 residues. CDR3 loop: CASSGLAKNIQYF. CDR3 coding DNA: TGTGCCAGCAGTGGACTAGCCAAAAACATTCAGTACTTC.

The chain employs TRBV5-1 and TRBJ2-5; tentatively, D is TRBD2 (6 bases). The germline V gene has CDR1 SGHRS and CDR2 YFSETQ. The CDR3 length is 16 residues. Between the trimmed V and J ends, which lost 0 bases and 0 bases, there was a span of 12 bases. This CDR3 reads CASSLVTSWYQETQYF. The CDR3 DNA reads TGCGCCAGCAGCTTGGTTACTAGCTGGTACCAAGAGACCCAGTACTTC.